The T cell receptor (beta chain) described here comes from a study of Ad26.COV2.S vaccination and SARS-CoV-2 variants. Overall study: The vaccine Ad26.COV2.S was put into the muscle once, or twice with 56 days between. Whole-study findings and limits: Post-vaccination spike-specific CD8+ and CD4+ T cell responses reportedly had substantial breadth. In TCR breadth and depth analyses, total T cell responses may have been underestimated.

Libraries were prepared by immunoSEQ multiplex PCR; TCRdb keeps only in-frame clonotypes and omits some of them. The table lists about 400,000 clones, about nine tenths of them singletons. The trim removed 10 bases at V and 8 bases at J, leaving 10 bases unmatched. Per the germline V gene, CDR1 is WNHNN and CDR2 is SYGVQD (reference sequence). The CDR3 loop spans 13 amino acids. The sample's treatment: 15 to 20 received Ad26.COV2.S at low or high dose, single or two shots; about 5 received placebo; per-sample allocation not given. After the first vaccine or placebo injection, samples were drawn on day 63. Notes on this clone: The target antigen is unknown.

This TCR was recovered from a person between 18 and 65 years old who received the Ad26.COV2.S COVID-19 vaccine or a placebo. This chain connects TRBV10-1 to TRBJ2-2; 7 positions agree with TRBD2. The source material was peripheral blood, sampled in a trial of Ad26.COV2.S vaccine versus placebo. The CDR3 DNA is TGCGCCAATCGATTGGCGGGAGAAGGGGAGCTGTTTTTT. Its protein is CANRLAGEGELFF.